This TCR beta chain was captured in a study of blood T cell repertoires in COVID-19. The overall study: There were acute and convalescent COVID-19 samples, and they came from the United States, Italy and Spain. Sources were T cells, B-cell-depleted T cells, or PBMCs; the material itself was cDNA or gDNA.

Using immunoSEQ multiplex PCR, the repertoire was profiled, and TCRdb retains in-frame clones only, with some absent. The sample consists of 150,000 or so clones, 75% to 85% of them appearing once. The V gene lost 2 bases and the J gene lost 1 base, with 6 bases spanning the gap. Germline CDR1 is WNHNN and CDR2 is SYGVQD (reference sequence). The CDR3 contains 14 residues. The TCR was taken from a woman aged 55-69 years with COVID-19, enrolled during active disease. Material: peripheral blood. The chain recombines TRBV10-1 with TRBJ2-4; D ambiguous. As DNA, the CDR3 is TGCGCCAGCAGTGAGGGGCAGGCCAAAAACATTCAGTACTTC. This translates into CASSEGQAKNIQYF.